A single sample gave rise to the 7 T cell receptor beta chains below, sequenced in a study of OX40 agonist ivuxolimab in advanced cancers. Repertoires were generated with immunoSEQ multiplex PCR, while TCRdb's copy carries only in-frame clones and drops some. The data show 100,000 to 150,000 clones, 93% seen once. The starting material was CD4+ or CD8+ T cells sorted from blood, obtained in a trial of the OX40 agonist ivuxolimab. The receptors come from an adult with an advanced solid tumor such as melanoma, head and neck, liver or kidney cancer.

This clone came up a few times. The CDR3: CASSEGQVGHQPQHF. The CDR3, as DNA: TGCGCCAGCAGCGAAGGACAGGTGGGGCATCAGCCCCAGCATTTT. J is TRBJ1-5 and V is TRBV5-1; 7 positions match TRBD1. Germline CDR1 SGHRS, CDR2 YFSETQ. The V and J ends lost 4 bases and 5 bases, in that order; junction bases with no gene match: 9. The CDR3 is 15 residues long.

The rearrangement joins TRBV11-2 to TRBJ1-1; D uncertain. This CDR3 spans 12 amino acids. CDR1 is SGHAT, CDR2 FQNNGV, per germline. Trimming shortened V by 5 bases and J by 4 bases, and 8 bases separated the two germline ends. The CDR3 loop reads CASSQLGTEAFF. DNA of the CDR3: TGTGCCAGCAGCCAACTGGGCACTGAAGCTTTCTTT.

This clone appeared a single time. The chain employs TRBV27 and TRBJ1-2, with 8 bases aligning to TRBD1. The CDR3 is 13 amino acids. Germline values: CDR1 MNHEY, CDR2 SMNVEV (reference sequence). J gave up 7 bases and V 2 bases, and 3 bases lay outside the gene matches. DNA of the CDR3: TGTGCCAGCAGTTTACAGGGGGCGAGTGGCTACACCTTC. Protein sequence: CASSLQGASGYTF.

This clone was recorded once. This chain joins TRBV4-1 and TRBJ1-3; 9 bases are a match to TRBD1. This CDR3 has 15 residues. The germline V gene encodes CDR1 MGHRA and CDR2 YSYEKL. The ends lost 0 bases at V and 7 bases at J; junction bases unmatched: 4. The CDR3 loop reads CASSQERDRENTIYF. For the CDR3, the DNA is TGCGCCAGCAGCCAAGAGAGGGACAGGGAGAACACCATATATTTT.

The chain carries TRBV7-8 and TRBJ2-3, with 7 bases that match TRBD1. This CDR3 has 15 amino acids. From germline, CDR1 is SGHVS and CDR2 FQNEAQ. Trimming removed 6 bases from V and 4 bases from J; junction bases left unmatched: 10. CDR3 coding DNA: TGTGCCAGCAGTCAACACAGGGGCCTCGCAGATACGCAGTATTTT. Protein: CASSQHRGLADTQYF. The full variable domain, with the rest looked up from reference TRBV7-8 and TRBJ2-3, is GAGVSQSPRYKVAKRGQDVALRCDPISGHVSLFWYQQALGQGPEFLTYFQNEAQLDKSGLPSDRFFAERPEGSVSTLKIQRTQQEDSAVYLCASSQHRGLADTQYFGPGTRLTVL.

As for this clone: Other DNA sequences in the sample encode the same CDR3. The chain is built from TRBV5-4 and TRBJ1-6; TRBD1 is a possible D gene (5 bases). The CDR3 has 16 residues. V was clipped by 0 bases and J by 0 bases, with 7 bases between them. CDR1 and CDR2 (germline): SGHNT, YYREEE (reference sequence). CDR3 nucleotide sequence: TGTGCCAGCAGCTTGGGGGGGATCTCCTATAATTCACCCCTCCACTTT. Encoded protein: CASSLGGISYNSPLHF.

The chain carries TRBV20-1 and TRBJ1-1, with D uncertain. In germline, CDR1 is DFQATT, CDR2 SNEGSKA (reference sequence). The ends were cut back, 3 bases at V and 9 bases at J, with 11 bases in the middle. The CDR3 sequence is 11 residues long. This CDR3 reads CSASRGGQAFF. The CDR3 coding sequence is TGCAGTGCTAGCCGGGGAGGACAAGCTTTCTTT.